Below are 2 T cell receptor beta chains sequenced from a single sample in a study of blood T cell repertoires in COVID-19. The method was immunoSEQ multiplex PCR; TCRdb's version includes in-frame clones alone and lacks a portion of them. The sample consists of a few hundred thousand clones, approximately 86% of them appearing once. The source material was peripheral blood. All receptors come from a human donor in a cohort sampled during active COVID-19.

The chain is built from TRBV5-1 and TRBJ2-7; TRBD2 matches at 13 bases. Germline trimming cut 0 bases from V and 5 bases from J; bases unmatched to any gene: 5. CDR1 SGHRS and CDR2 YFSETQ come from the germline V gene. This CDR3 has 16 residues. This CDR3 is CASSLGLAGGSHEQYF. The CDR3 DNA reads TGCGCCAGCAGCTTGGGACTAGCGGGAGGTTCCCACGAGCAGTACTTC.

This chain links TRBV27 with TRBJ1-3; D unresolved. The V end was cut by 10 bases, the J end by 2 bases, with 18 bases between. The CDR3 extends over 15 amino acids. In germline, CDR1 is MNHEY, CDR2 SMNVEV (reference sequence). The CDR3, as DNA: TGTGCCACACCCGCGGTTACGGGGACTGGAAACACCATATATTTT. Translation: CATPAVTGTGNTIYF.